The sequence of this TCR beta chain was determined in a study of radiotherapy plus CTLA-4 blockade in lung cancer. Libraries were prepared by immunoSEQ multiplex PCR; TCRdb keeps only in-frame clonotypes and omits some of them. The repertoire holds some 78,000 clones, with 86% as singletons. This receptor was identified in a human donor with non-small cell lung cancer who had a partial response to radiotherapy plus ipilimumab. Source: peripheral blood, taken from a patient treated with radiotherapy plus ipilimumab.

The DNA of the CDR3 is TGTGCCAGCAGACCGCACCAACCACTGCTAGAGCAGTACTTC. Its translation: CASRPHQPLLEQYF. This chain connects TRBV5-8 to TRBJ2-7; D is uncertain. Germline V gene lookup returns CDR1 SGHTS and CDR2 YDEGEE. The CDR3 sequence is 14 residues long. With 5 bases removed from V and 7 bases from J, the gap between germline ends came to 19 bases.